Below are 18 T cell receptor beta chains sequenced from a single sample in a study of T cell responses to AZD1222 COVID-19 vaccine. The repertoire was sequenced with immunoSEQ multiplex PCR; TCRdb's copy has only in-frame clones and lacks some. The sample contains approximately 71,000 clones, 85% to 90% of which appear only once. Sample: peripheral blood, taken on day 0 of AZD1222 vaccination. The receptors originated from an adult in good health.

The chain links TRBV19 to TRBJ1-2; tentative D call: TRBD1 (5 bases). The V gene's germline CDR1 is LNHDA and CDR2 SQIVND (reference sequence). There are 15 residues in the CDR3. Trimming left V 4 bases short and J 8 bases short, with 20 bases between. The CDR3 reads CASSTGASGRGGYTF. The CDR3 DNA sequence: TGTGCCAGTAGTACCGGTGCCTCCGGGAGGGGCGGCTACACCTTC.

The chain is built from TRBV27 and TRBJ2-1; TRBD2 matches 15 bases. The CDR3 contains 13 residues. Germline V gene sequence: CDR1 MNHEY, CDR2 SMNVEV (reference sequence). Germline trimming cut 7 bases from V and 10 bases from J; bases unmatched to any gene: 2. The CDR3 spells CASTGLAGGEQFF. The CDR3 nucleotides are TGTGCCAGCACCGGACTAGCGGGAGGGGAGCAGTTCTTC.

V usage is TRBV7-2 and J usage is TRBJ2-7, with 10 bases aligning to TRBD2. This CDR3 region has 17 residues. The V gene's germline CDR1 is SGHTA and CDR2 FQGNSA. The V gene end was trimmed by 1 base and the J gene end by 3 bases; junction bases not matched to a gene: 9. CDR3 nucleotide sequence: TGTGCCAGCAGCTTAGGAGGAGGAGGGACTAGCGTCTACGAGCAGTACTTC. Translating gives CASSLGGGGTSVYEQYF.

The chain recombines TRBV3-1 (or the pseudogene TRBV3-2) with TRBJ1-2, with 7 nucleotides matching TRBD1. This CDR3 contains 13 residues. Germline-derived CDR1 and CDR2 are LGHDT and YNNKEL (reference sequence). Losses at the gene ends were 4 bases for V and 5 bases for J; bases not matched to a gene: 4. In DNA, the CDR3 is TGTGCCAGCAGCCGTAAGACAGGGTATGGCTACACCTTC. It codes for CASSRKTGYGYTF.

The chain combines TRBV11-2 with TRBJ1-1; D is ambiguous. Germline V CDR1 and CDR2: SGHAT, FQNNGV. The CDR3 totals 13 residues. The V gene lost 6 bases and the J gene lost 3 bases, with 11 bases spanning the gap. CDR3 loop: CASRGGEYTEAFF. The CDR3 DNA is TGTGCCAGCAGGGGTGGGGAGTACACTGAAGCTTTCTTT.

The chain joins TRBV2 to TRBJ2-7; TRBD1 agrees at 11 bases. This CDR3 has 14 residues. CDR1 and CDR2 from the germline V gene are SNHLY and FYNNEI. Germline trimming cut 6 bases from V and 6 bases from J; bases unmatched to any gene: 7. This CDR3 is CASSVGQGAGEQYF. The CDR3 nucleotides are TGTGCCAGCAGCGTAGGACAGGGGGCAGGCGAGCAGTACTTC.

This sequence joins TRBV19 and TRBJ1-1; D is perhaps TRBD1 (5 bases). Trimming took 5 bases from V and 4 from J, leaving 14 bases between them. The CDR3 contains 14 residues. Germline V gives CDR1 LNHDA, CDR2 SQIVND (reference sequence). CDR3 nucleotides: TGTGCCAGTAGTGTCGACAGACCTTCCACTGAAGCTTTCTTT. It encodes CASSVDRPSTEAFF.

V and J are TRBV5-4 and TRBJ1-6; weak D call: TRBD1 (5 bases). This CDR3 region has 16 residues. CDR1 and CDR2 from the germline V gene are SGHNT and YYREEE (reference sequence). V was pared by 4 bases and J by 6 bases, with 17 bases between. The CDR3 DNA is TGTGCCAGCAGCGCCGGGACTCCGGTTCTTAATTCACCCCTCCACTTT. Protein sequence: CASSAGTPVLNSPLHF.

In the case of this clone: A much larger clonotype is one base distant, so this may be a read error. Other DNA sequences in this sample translate to the same CDR3. V is TRBV6-1 and J is TRBJ2-7; 11 positions match TRBD2. Trimming at V came to 1 base and at J to 1 base, leaving 0 bases not matched to a gene. The CDR3 length is 15 residues. The germline CDR1 and CDR2 sequences are MNHNS and SASEGT. The CDR3 sequence is CASSEGTSGSYEQYF. CDR3 nucleotide sequence: TGTGCCAGCAGTGAAGGGACTAGCGGGTCCTACGAGCAGTACTTC.

The chain is built from TRBV18 and TRBJ2-1; the D call may be TRBD1 or TRBD2 (5 bases each). Germline V lookup: CDR1 KGHSH, CDR2 LQKENI. V was pared by 3 bases and J by 5 bases, with 17 bases between. The CDR3 is made up of 16 amino acids. The CDR3 bases are TGTGCCAGCTCACCCCGAACGGGACGGCCGGACAATGAGCAGTTCTTC. As protein: CASSPRTGRPDNEQFF.

The rearrangement uses TRBV7-3 and TRBJ2-1, with 10 bases lining up with TRBD2. Unmatched junction bases numbered 8, after V lost 0 bases and J lost 0 bases. The CDR3 extends over 19 amino acids. Germline CDR1 reads SGHTA; CDR2 reads FQGTGA. Here the CDR3 reads CASSLTGSSGSSSYNEQFF. The CDR3 nucleotides read TGTGCCAGCAGCTTAACTGGTTCTAGCGGGAGTAGCTCCTACAATGAGCAGTTCTTC.

This chain links TRBV6-4 with TRBJ2-2, with 7 bases that match TRBD2. V shed 2 bases and J 6 bases; nucleotides not matched to a gene: 3. This CDR3 has 14 amino acids. CDR1 MRHNA and CDR2 SNTAGT come from the germline V gene. The CDR3 reads CASSDGAGSGELFF. The CDR3 region has the DNA TGTGCCAGCAGTGACGGAGCGGGGTCCGGGGAGCTGTTTTTT.

V usage is TRBV7-9 and J usage is TRBJ2-1; D ambiguous. The length of the CDR3 is 15 residues. V shed 2 bases and J shed 4 bases, with 12 bases lying between them. In germline, CDR1 is SEHNR, CDR2 FQNEAQ (reference sequence). The CDR3 region is CASSLYDSLYNEQFF. CDR3 DNA: TGTGCCAGCAGCTTATACGACTCCCTTTACAATGAGCAGTTCTTC. The entire variable domain, with the rest obtained from reference TRBV7-9 and TRBJ2-1, is as follows: DTGVSQNPRHKITKRGQNVTFRCDPISEHNRLYWYRQTLGQGPEFLTYFQNEAQLEKSRLLSDRFSAERPKGSFSTLEIQRTEQGDSAMYLCASSLYDSLYNEQFFGPGTRLTVL.

The genes are TRBV5-1 and TRBJ1-1, with 8 nucleotides matching TRBD1. This CDR3 region has 15 residues. The germline CDR1 and CDR2 sequences are SGHRS and YFSETQ. The junction had 9 bases not matched to a gene; V was cut back by 4 bases and J by 4 bases. CDR3 sequence reads: CASSLGTTGGTEAFF. For the CDR3, the DNA is TGCGCCAGCAGCCTTGGGACTACAGGGGGCACTGAAGCTTTCTTT.

This chain links TRBV4-2 with TRBJ1-4; 7 bases are shared with TRBD1. There are 20 residues in the CDR3. V was pared by 0 bases and J by 0 bases, with 13 bases of the junction left unmatched. The germline gives CDR1 LGHNA, CDR2 YNFKEQ. CDR3 residues: CASSQDHGWGGGSTNEKLFF. CDR3 in DNA: TGTGCCAGCAGCCAAGATCATGGGTGGGGAGGGGGCTCAACTAATGAAAAACTGTTTTTT.

This chain links TRBV11-2 with TRBJ1-6, with D unclear. The CDR3 spans 17 residues. Germline V gene sequence: CDR1 SGHAT, CDR2 FQNNGV. Trimming left V 1 base short and J 5 bases short, with 15 bases between. The CDR3 coding sequence is TGTGCCAGCAGCTTAGTTTATGGTTTGGGTCATAATTCACCCCTCCACTTT. Translation: CASSLVYGLGHNSPLHF.

This clone came up once. The rearrangement uses TRBV7-9 and TRBJ2-5; TRBD1 aligns across 7 bases. The CDR3 runs 15 residues. V lost 1 base, J lost 2 bases, and 4 bases stayed unmatched. Germline lookup yields CDR1 SEHNR and CDR2 FQNEAQ (reference sequence). DNA for the CDR3: TGTGCCAGCAGCTTAGACAGGGGAACGCAAGAGACCCAGTACTTC. Its translation is CASSLDRGTQETQYF.

The chain carries TRBV7-3 and TRBJ2-2; D not resolved. In germline, CDR1 is SGHTA, CDR2 FQGTGA. This CDR3 spans 12 amino acids. V was shortened by 4 bases and J by 5 bases, with 5 bases between the two germline ends. The CDR3 nucleotides are TGTGCCAGCAGCTCATATACCGGGGAGCTGTTTTTT. This translates into CASSSYTGELFF.